Listed below are T cell receptor beta chains from one sample, sequenced in a study of T cell clonotyping in hematopoietic cell transplantation. Using immunoSEQ multiplex PCR, the repertoire was profiled, and TCRdb retains in-frame clones only, with some absent. The data hold 15,000 or so clones, with 80% to 90% observed a single time. The specimen sequenced was peripheral blood mononuclear cells. These receptors all come from a woman in her forties in good health. Some clones in this sample may be carry-over from other donors' samples. Both conserved end residues are part of each CDR3. A D gene is named only where the DNA matches it firmly. Clone sizes are given selectively: once, few, many, or a class where the clone is expanded.

abundance: .; v_gene: TRBV5-1; j_gene: TRBJ2-1; d_gene: TRBD1; CDR3aa: CASTWTGGGNEQFF; CDR3nt: TGCGCCAGCACTTGGACAGGAGGCGGCAATGAGCAGTTCTTC
abundance: .; v_gene: TRBV19; j_gene: TRBJ1-5; d_gene: .; CDR3aa: CASSIRNQPQHF; CDR3nt: TGTGCCAGTAGTATCCGAAATCAGCCCCAGCATTTT
abundance: .; v_gene: TRBV30; j_gene: TRBJ2-1; d_gene: .; CDR3aa: CAARDGRNEQFF; CDR3nt: TGTGCCGCGCGGGATGGCAGAAATGAGCAGTTCTTC
abundance: .; v_gene: TRBV2; j_gene: TRBJ1-1; d_gene: .; CDR3aa: CASSGRGNTEAFF; CDR3nt: TGTGCCAGCAGTGGTAGGGGGAACACTGAAGCTTTCTTT
abundance: .; v_gene: TRBV2; j_gene: TRBJ2-7; d_gene: TRBD2; CDR3aa: CASTRGLASYEQYF; CDR3nt: TGTGCCAGCACTAGGGGACTAGCGAGCTACGAGCAGTACTTC
abundance: .; v_gene: TRBV6-5; j_gene: TRBJ2-2; d_gene: .; CDR3aa: CASEGVTGELFF; CDR3nt: TGTGCCAGCGAAGGGGTCACCGGGGAGCTGTTTTTT
abundance: .; v_gene: TRBV30; j_gene: TRBJ2-2; d_gene: .; CDR3aa: CAWNAVGTATGELFF; CDR3nt: TGTGCCTGGAATGCTGTTGGAACAGCCACCGGGGAGCTGTTTTTT
abundance: .; v_gene: TRBV7-8; j_gene: TRBJ2-7; d_gene: TRBD1; CDR3aa: CASSQRQGSYEQYF; CDR3nt: TGTGCCAGCAGCCAACGACAGGGGAGCTACGAGCAGTACTTC
abundance: .; v_gene: TRBV7-3; j_gene: TRBJ2-1; d_gene: TRBD2; CDR3aa: CASSSLTSGVGNEQFF; CDR3nt: TGTGCCAGCAGCTCACTGACTAGCGGGGTAGGAAATGAGCAGTTCTTC
abundance: .; v_gene: TRBV29-1; j_gene: TRBJ1-2; d_gene: .; CDR3aa: CSAARGGGYTF; CDR3nt: TGCAGCGCTGCCAGGGGAGGAGGCTACACCTTC
abundance: .; v_gene: TRBV25-1; j_gene: TRBJ2-1; d_gene: .; CDR3aa: CASSEAMFSSYNEQFF; CDR3nt: TGTGCCAGCAGTGAGGCGATGTTCAGCTCCTACAATGAGCAGTTCTTC
abundance: few; v_gene: TRBV7-3; j_gene: TRBJ1-2; d_gene: TRBD1; CDR3aa: CASSPTDRAAGIYGYTF; CDR3nt: TGTGCCAGCAGCCCAACCGACAGGGCGGCAGGGATCTATGGCTACACCTTC
abundance: once; v_gene: TRBV5-1; j_gene: TRBJ2-2; d_gene: .; CDR3aa: CASSLGQPGTGELFF; CDR3nt: TGCGCCAGCAGCTTGGGACAACCTGGGACCGGGGAGCTGTTTTTT
abundance: few; v_gene: TRBV7-2; j_gene: TRBJ1-3; d_gene: .; CDR3aa: CASSLATGGNTIYF; CDR3nt: TGTGCCAGCAGCTTAGCAACGGGGGGAAACACCATATATTTT
abundance: few; v_gene: TRBV6-1; j_gene: TRBJ1-6; d_gene: .; CDR3aa: CASSEWQGLSSPLHF; CDR3nt: TGTGCCAGCAGTGAATGGCAGGGGTTGAGCTCACCCCTCCACTTT